This passage covers 18 T cell receptor beta chains from one sample sequenced in a study of identifying expanded T cells in peripheral blood. Some clones are missing from TCRdb's copy, which holds only in-frame ones; the method was immunoSEQ multiplex PCR. The table lists around 120,000 clones, 84% of them singletons. Material: blood. These receptors all come from a person aged 18-70 years in good health.

This clone came up a few times. This sequence joins TRBV6-6 and TRBJ1-5; D is unresolved. CDR1 is MNHNY, CDR2 SVGAGI, per germline (reference sequence). The V end was cut by 7 bases, the J end by 5 bases, with 9 bases between. CDR3 size: 12 residues. CDR3 sequence: CASTASDQPQHF. The CDR3 nucleotides are TGTGCCAGCACAGCTTCGGATCAGCCCCAGCATTTT.

The rearrangement joins TRBV5-1 to TRBJ1-1; TRBD1 matches at 12 bases. The CDR3 has 16 amino acids. The trim removed 3 bases at V and 2 bases at J, leaving 5 bases unmatched. Germline V gene sequence: CDR1 SGHRS, CDR2 YFSETQ. CDR3 protein: CASSYGTGGLNTEAFF. The DNA of the CDR3 is TGCGCCAGCAGCTACGGGACAGGGGGCCTAAACACTGAAGCTTTCTTT.

The chain is built from TRBV4-3 and TRBJ1-3; D is ambiguous. This CDR3 has 17 residues. V was trimmed by 0 bases and J by 2 bases, leaving 14 bases between them. Germline values: CDR1 LGHNA, CDR2 YSLEER. CDR3 coding DNA: TGCGCCAGCAGCCAAGAGCCATTTACTAGCCCTGGAAACACCATATATTTT. Translation: CASSQEPFTSPGNTIYF.

This chain uses TRBV6-1 with TRBJ1-1; weak D call: TRBD1 (5 bases). V was shortened by 2 bases and J by 8 bases, with 12 bases between the two germline ends. This CDR3 comprises 13 residues. Germline V gene data show CDR1 as MNHNS and CDR2 as SASEGT. The CDR3 region has the DNA TGTGCCAGCAGTGAAAGTGGGCGGGACGAAGCTTTCTTT. This gives the protein CASSESGRDEAFF.

The chain links TRBV13 to TRBJ1-2; tentative D call: TRBD1 (5 bases). The CDR3 runs 17 residues. The germline CDR1 and CDR2 sequences are PRHDT and FYEKMQ (reference sequence). Trimming pared 0 bases from V and 4 bases from J, leaving 18 bases between. This CDR3 is CASSLGHIGGSSYGYTF. The CDR3 DNA sequence: TGTGCCAGCAGCTTAGGCCACATCGGGGGATCCAGCTATGGCTACACCTTC.

The chain joins TRBV7-9 to TRBJ1-2; TRBD1 aligns across 11 bases. V lost 1 base and J lost 6; bases outside the gene matches: 4. The CDR3 has 15 amino acids. Germline lookup yields CDR1 SEHNR and CDR2 FQNEAQ (reference sequence). The CDR3 loop is CASSLDRTGGDGYTF. CDR3 DNA: TGTGCCAGCAGCTTAGATAGGACAGGGGGCGATGGCTACACCTTC.

As regards this clone: This clone may be a read error of a much larger clone one base away. The J gene is TRBJ1-1, the V gene TRBV13; tentative D call: TRBD1 (5 bases). Trimming cost V 8 bases and J 3 bases, with 10 bases left between them. The CDR3 runs 12 residues. CDR1 PRHDT and CDR2 FYEKMQ come from the germline V gene (reference sequence). CDR3 loop: CASSPGDTEAFF. The CDR3 region has the DNA TGTGCCAGCTCCCCGGGGGACACTGAAGCTTTCTTT.

A single count supports this clone. This chain connects TRBV7-2 to TRBJ2-7, with a possible D match to TRBD2 (5 bases). CDR3 length: 13 amino acids. CDR1 is SGHTA, CDR2 FQGNSA, per germline. V lost 2 bases and J lost 6, with 11 bases in between. The CDR3 DNA reads as TGTGCCAGCAGCTTACTCCGGGGTCGCGAGCAGTACTTC. Translation: CASSLLRGREQYF.

The V gene is TRBV19, the J gene TRBJ1-2; no clear D. V shed 0 bases and J shed 9 bases, with 20 bases lying between them. CDR1 is LNHDA and CDR2 is SQIVND in the germline V gene (reference sequence). CDR3 length: 16 residues. The CDR3 region is CASSIDVRSSPRSYTF. The CDR3 DNA reads TGTGCCAGTAGTATAGATGTACGGAGCTCCCCTAGGAGCTACACCTTC.

The chain has TRBV29-1 and TRBJ2-2; D unresolved. The CDR3 has 11 amino acids. CDR1 SQVTM and CDR2 ANQGSEA come from the germline V gene. V dropped 3 bases and J dropped 3 bases, with 2 bases sitting between them. The CDR3 DNA sequence: TGCAGCGTTGAGGACACCGGGGAGCTGTTTTTT. This gives the protein CSVEDTGELFF.

This chain joins TRBV6-1 and TRBJ1-1; 7 bases fit TRBD1. The CDR3 consists of 14 residues. The germline V gene encodes CDR1 MNHNS and CDR2 SASEGT. Losses at the gene ends were 3 bases for V and 3 bases for J; bases not matched to a gene: 4. CDR3 sequence reads: CASSEIQGDTEAFF. In DNA, the CDR3 is TGTGCCAGCAGTGAGATTCAGGGGGACACTGAAGCTTTCTTT.

The CDR3 DNA reads as TGTGCCAGCAGGCCGCAGGGGTCCTATAATTCACCCCTCCACTTT. Translated: CASRPQGSYNSPLHF. The rearrangement links TRBV6-4 to TRBJ1-6, with TRBD1 as a possible D gene (6 bases). The length of the CDR3 is 15 residues. Trimming left V 6 bases short and J 1 base short, with 10 bases between. Germline V lookup: CDR1 MRHNA, CDR2 SNTAGT.

The rearrangement links TRBV5-5 to TRBJ1-2; 7 bases map to TRBD1. Germline V gene lookup returns CDR1 SGHKS and CDR2 YYEKEE (reference sequence). The CDR3 is 15 amino acids. J lost 4 bases, V lost 2 bases, and 8 bases had no gene match. The CDR3 sequence is CASSLSRQGGYGYTF. In nucleotides, the CDR3 is TGTGCCAGCAGCTTATCTCGACAGGGCGGCTATGGCTACACCTTC.

The chain joins TRBV6-6 to TRBJ2-3; D might be TRBD1 (5 bases). CDR3 length: 15 residues. Per germline, CDR1 MNHNY and CDR2 SVGAGI (reference sequence). V lost 7 bases to trimming and J lost 0 bases, with 14 bases between them. CDR3 amino acids: CASNLGHTSTDTQYF. The CDR3 bases are TGTGCCAGCAACCTAGGACACACCAGCACAGATACGCAGTATTTT.

The gene calls are TRBV7-2 and TRBJ2-7; D is uncertain. Germline loops: CDR1 SGHTA, CDR2 FQGNSA. The CDR3 length is 12 residues. V dropped 2 bases and J dropped 4 bases, with 6 bases sitting between them. The CDR3, as DNA: TGTGCCAGCAGCTTAATGAGTTACGAGCAGTACTTC. Its protein is CASSLMSYEQYF.

The chain has TRBV6-1 and TRBJ1-2, with no clear D. Germline CDR1 is MNHNS and CDR2 is SASEGT. The CDR3 spans 15 residues. V was trimmed by 5 bases and J by 6 bases, leaving 19 bases between them. The CDR3 reads CASSTSNYRRNGYTF. The DNA of the CDR3 is TGTGCCAGCAGTACCTCAAACTACAGAAGAAATGGCTACACCTTC.

This rearrangement joins TRBV5-1 to TRBJ1-2; TRBD1 is a possible D gene (5 bases). The CDR3 runs to 13 residues. Germline V CDR1 and CDR2: SGHRS, YFSETQ. Trimming pared 1 base from V and 7 bases from J, leaving 11 bases between. The CDR3, as DNA: TGCGCCAGCAGCTTGACCAGGGAGGCTGGCTACACCTTC. Amino acid sequence: CASSLTREAGYTF.

Only a few counts were recorded for this clone. The V call is TRBV9, the J call TRBJ1-5; no firm D call. The CDR3 consists of 17 residues. V was trimmed by 3 bases and J by 4 bases, leaving 20 bases between them. In germline, CDR1 is SGDLS, CDR2 YYNGEE. CDR3 bases: TGTGCCAGCAGCGAAGGGAGCTGGGGAGCTAATAATCAGCCCCAGCATTTT. Encoded protein: CASSEGSWGANNQPQHF.